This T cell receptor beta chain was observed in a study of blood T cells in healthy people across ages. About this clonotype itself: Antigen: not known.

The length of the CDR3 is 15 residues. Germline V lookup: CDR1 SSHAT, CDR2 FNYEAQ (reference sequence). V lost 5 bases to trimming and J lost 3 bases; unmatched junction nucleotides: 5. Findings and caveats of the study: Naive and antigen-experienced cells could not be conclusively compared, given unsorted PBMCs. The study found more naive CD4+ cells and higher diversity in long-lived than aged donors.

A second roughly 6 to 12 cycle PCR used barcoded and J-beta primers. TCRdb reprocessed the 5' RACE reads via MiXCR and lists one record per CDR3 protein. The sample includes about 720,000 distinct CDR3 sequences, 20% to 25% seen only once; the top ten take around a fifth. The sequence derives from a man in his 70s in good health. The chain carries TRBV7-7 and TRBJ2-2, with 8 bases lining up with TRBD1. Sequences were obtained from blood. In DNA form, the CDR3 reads TGTGCCAGCAGCCCGACAGGGGCGGACACCGGGGAGCTGTTTTTT. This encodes CASSPTGADTGELFF.